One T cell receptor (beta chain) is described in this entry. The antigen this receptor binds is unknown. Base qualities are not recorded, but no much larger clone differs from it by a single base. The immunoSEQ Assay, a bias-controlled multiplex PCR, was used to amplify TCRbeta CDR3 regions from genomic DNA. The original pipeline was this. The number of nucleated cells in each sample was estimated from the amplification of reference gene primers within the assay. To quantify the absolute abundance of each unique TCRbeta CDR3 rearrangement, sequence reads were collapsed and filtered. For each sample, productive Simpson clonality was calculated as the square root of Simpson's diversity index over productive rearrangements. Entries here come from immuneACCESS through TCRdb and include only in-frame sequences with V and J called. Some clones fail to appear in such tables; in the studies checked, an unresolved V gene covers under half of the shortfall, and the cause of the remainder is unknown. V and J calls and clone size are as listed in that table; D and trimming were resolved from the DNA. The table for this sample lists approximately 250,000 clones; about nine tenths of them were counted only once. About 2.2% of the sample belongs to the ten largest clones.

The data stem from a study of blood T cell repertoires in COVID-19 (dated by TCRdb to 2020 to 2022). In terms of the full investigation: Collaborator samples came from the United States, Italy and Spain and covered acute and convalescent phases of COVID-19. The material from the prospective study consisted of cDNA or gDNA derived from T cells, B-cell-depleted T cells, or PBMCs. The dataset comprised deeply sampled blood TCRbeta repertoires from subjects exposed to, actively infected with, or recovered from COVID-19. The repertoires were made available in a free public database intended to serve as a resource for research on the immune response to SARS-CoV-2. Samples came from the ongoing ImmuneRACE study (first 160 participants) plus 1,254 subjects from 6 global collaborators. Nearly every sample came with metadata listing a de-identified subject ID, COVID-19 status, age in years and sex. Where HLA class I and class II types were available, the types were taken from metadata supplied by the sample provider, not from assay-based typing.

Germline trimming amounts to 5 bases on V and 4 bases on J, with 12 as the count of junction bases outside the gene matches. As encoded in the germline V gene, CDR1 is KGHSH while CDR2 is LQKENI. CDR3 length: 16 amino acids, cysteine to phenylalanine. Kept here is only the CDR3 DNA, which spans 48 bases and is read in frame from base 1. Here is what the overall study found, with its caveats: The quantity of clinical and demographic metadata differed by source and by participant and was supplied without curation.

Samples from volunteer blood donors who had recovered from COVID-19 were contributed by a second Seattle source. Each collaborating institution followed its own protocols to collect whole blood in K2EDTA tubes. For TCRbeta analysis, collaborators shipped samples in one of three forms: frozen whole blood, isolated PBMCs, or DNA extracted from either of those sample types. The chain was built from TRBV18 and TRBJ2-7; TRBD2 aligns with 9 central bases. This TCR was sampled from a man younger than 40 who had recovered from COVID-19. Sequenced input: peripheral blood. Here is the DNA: TGTGCCAGCTCATCTGTGGGCGGGGGGGCCGGTTACGAGCAGTACTTC. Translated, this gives CASSSVGGGAGYEQYF.